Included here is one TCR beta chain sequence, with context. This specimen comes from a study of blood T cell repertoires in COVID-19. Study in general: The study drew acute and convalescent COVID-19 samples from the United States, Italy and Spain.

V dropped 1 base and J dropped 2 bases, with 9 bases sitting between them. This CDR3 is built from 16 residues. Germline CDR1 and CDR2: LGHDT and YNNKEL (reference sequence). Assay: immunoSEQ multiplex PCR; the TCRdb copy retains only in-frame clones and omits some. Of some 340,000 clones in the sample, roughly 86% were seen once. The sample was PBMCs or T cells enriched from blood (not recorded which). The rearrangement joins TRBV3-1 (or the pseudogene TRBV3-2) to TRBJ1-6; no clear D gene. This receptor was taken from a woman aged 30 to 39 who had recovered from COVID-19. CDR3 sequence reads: CASSQAPAAYNSPLHF. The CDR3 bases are TGTGCCAGCAGCCAAGCTCCAGCGGCCTATAATTCACCCCTCCACTTT.